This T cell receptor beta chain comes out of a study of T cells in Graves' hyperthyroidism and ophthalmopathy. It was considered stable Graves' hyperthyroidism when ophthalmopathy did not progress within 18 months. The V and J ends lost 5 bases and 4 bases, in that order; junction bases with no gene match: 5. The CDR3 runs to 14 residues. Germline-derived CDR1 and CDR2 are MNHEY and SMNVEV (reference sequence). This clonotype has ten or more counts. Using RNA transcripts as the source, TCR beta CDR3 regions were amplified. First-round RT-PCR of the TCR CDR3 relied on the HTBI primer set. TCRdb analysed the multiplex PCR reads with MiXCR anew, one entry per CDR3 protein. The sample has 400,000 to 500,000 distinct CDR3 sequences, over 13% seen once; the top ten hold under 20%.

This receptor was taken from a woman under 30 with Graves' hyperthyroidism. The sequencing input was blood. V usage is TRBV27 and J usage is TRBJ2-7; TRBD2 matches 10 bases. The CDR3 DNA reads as TGTGCCAGCAGTCTCCGACTAGCGGGTTACGAGCAGTACTTC. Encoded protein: CASSLRLAGYEQYF.